This entry is about one TCR beta chain. Study processing details: Nucleated cell number was recorded as an estimate derived from reference gene primer amplification. The data were produced by immunoSEQ multiplex PCR, yet TCRdb's version contains in-frame clones alone and is incomplete. D and trimming come from the DNA, and the V and J calls and clone size come from that table. Among roughly 500,000 clones listed, 70% to 90% were seen once. The data derive from a study of blood T cell repertoires in COVID-19. Overall study: Samples of COVID-19 (acute and convalescent) were obtained from the United States, Italy and Spain. T cells, B-cell-depleted T cells, or PBMCs supplied cDNA or gDNA.

V was shortened by 8 bases and J by 4 bases, with 18 bases between the two germline ends. CDR1 is SQVTM, CDR2 ANQGSEA, per germline. The CDR3 is 14 residues long. J is TRBJ2-1 and V is TRBV29-1; a weak D match, TRBD1 (7 bases). Sequencing was performed on peripheral blood. This receptor was taken from a human donor in a cohort sampled during active COVID-19. CDR3: CSLRGAGGYNEQFF. The CDR3 bases are TGCAGCCTGAGGGGGGCAGGGGGGTACAATGAGCAGTTCTTC.